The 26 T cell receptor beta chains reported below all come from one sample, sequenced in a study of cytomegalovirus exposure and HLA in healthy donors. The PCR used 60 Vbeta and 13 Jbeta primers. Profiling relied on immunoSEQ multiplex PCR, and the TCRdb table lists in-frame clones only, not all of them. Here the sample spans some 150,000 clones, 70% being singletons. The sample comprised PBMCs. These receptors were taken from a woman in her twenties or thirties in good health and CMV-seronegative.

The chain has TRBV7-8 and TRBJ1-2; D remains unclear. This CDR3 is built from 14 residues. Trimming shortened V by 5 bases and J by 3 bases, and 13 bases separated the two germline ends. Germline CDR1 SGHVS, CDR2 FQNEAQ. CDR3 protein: CASSPPGRYYGYTF. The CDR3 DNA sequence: TGTGCCAGCAGCCCCCCCGGGAGGTACTATGGCTACACCTTC.

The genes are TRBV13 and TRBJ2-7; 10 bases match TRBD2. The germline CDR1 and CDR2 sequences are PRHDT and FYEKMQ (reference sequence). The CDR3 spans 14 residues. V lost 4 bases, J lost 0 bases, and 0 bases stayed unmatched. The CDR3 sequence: CASSSSGSSYEQYF. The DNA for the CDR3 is TGTGCCAGCAGCTCTAGCGGGAGCTCCTACGAGCAGTACTTC.

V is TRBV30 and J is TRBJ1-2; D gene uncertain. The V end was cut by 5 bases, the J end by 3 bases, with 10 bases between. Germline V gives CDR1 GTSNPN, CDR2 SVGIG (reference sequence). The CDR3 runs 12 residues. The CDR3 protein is CAWYAGDYGYTF. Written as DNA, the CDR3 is TGTGCCTGGTATGCCGGGGACTATGGCTACACCTTC. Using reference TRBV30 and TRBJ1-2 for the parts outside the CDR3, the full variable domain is SQTIHQWPATLVQPVGSPLSLECTVEGTSNPNLYWYRQAAGRGLQLLFYSVGIGQISSEVPQNLSASRPQDRQFILSSKKLLLSDSGFYLCAWYAGDYGYTFGSGTRLTVV.

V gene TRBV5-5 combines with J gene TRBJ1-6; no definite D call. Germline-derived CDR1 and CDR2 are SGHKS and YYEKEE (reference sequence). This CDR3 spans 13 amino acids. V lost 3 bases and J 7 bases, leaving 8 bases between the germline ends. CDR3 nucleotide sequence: TGTGCCAGCAGCTCACCGGGAAATTCACCCCTCCACTTT. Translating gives CASSSPGNSPLHF.

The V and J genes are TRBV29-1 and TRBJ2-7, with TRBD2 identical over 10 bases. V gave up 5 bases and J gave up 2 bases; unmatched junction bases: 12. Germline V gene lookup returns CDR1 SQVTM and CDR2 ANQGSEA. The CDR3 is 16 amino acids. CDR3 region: CSVRGTVAGGPYEQYF. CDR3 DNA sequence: TGCAGCGTTAGGGGGACGGTAGCGGGAGGTCCCTACGAGCAGTACTTC.

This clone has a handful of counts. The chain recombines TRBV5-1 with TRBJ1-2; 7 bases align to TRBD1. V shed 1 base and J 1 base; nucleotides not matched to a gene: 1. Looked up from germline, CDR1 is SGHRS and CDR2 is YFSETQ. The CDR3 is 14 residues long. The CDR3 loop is CASSLQGVNYGYTF. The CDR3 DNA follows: TGCGCCAGCAGCTTGCAGGGGGTTAACTATGGCTACACCTTC.

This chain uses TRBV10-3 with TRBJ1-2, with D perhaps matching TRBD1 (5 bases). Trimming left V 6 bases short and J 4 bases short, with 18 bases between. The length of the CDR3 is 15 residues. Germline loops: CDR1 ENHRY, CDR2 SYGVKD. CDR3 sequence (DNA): TGTGCCATCAGAGATGGGGGGAAGGGGACCTATGGCTACACCTTC. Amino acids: CAIRDGGKGTYGYTF.

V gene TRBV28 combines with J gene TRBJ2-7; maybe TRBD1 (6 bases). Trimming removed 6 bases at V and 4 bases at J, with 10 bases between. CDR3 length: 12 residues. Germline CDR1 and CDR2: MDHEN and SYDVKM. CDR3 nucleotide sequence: TGTGCCAGCAGATCCAGGGGTTACGAGCAGTACTTC. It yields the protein CASRSRGYEQYF.

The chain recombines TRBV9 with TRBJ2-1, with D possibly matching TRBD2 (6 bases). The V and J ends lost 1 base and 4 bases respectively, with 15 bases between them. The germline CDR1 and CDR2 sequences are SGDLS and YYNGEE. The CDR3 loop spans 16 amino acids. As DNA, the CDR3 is TGTGCCAGCAGCGTAATTGGGTCTAGCGCGTACAATGAGCAGTTCTTC. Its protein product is CASSVIGSSAYNEQFF.

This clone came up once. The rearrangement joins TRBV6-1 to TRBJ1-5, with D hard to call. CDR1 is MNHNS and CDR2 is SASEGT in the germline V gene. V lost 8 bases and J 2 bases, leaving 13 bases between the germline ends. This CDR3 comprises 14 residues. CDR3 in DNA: TGTGCCAGCGACACCAGGAACGGCAATCAGCCCCAGCATTTT. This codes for CASDTRNGNQPQHF.

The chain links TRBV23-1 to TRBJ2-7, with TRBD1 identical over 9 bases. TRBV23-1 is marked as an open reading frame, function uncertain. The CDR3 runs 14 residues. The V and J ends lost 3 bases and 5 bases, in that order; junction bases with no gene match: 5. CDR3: CASSQLQGADEQYV. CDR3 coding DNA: TGCGCCAGCAGTCAGTTACAGGGGGCGGACGAGCAGTACGTC.

The CDR3 protein is CAWSEPTGPNSGELFF. DNA for the CDR3: TGTGCCTGGAGTGAGCCGACAGGCCCCAATTCCGGGGAGCTGTTTTTT. This chain uses TRBV30 with TRBJ2-2, with TRBD1 as a possible D gene (6 bases). This CDR3 spans 16 amino acids. Trimming pared 1 base from V and 6 bases from J, leaving 18 bases between. Germline CDR1 is GTSNPN and CDR2 is SVGIG (reference sequence).

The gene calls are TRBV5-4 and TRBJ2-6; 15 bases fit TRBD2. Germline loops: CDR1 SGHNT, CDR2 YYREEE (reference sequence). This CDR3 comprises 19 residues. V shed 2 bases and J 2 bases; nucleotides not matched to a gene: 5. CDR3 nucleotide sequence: TGTGCCAGCAGCTTCGGACTAGCGGGAGGGGTTGCTGGGGCCAACGTCCTGACTTTC. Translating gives CASSFGLAGGVAGANVLTF.

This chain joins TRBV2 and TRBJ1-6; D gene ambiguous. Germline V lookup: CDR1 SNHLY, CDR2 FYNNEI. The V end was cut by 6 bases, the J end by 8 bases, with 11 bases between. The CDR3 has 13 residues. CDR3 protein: CASRKAGDSPLHF. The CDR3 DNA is TGTGCCAGCAGAAAAGCCGGGGATTCACCCCTCCACTTT.

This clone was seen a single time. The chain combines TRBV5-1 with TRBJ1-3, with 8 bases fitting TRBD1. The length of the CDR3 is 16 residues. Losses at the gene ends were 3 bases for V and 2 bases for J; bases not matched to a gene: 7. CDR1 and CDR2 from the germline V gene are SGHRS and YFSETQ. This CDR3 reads CASSSGQGGPGNTIYF. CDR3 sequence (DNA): TGCGCCAGCAGCTCCGGACAGGGAGGACCTGGAAACACCATATATTTT.

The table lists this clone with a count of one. This CDR3 is CASSEMGLGSYEQYV. DNA of the CDR3: TGTGCCAGCAGTGAAATGGGTCTGGGCTCCTACGAGCAGTACGTC. The rearrangement links TRBV6-1 to TRBJ2-7; the D is unclear. V was pared by 2 bases and J by 0 bases, with 11 bases between. This CDR3 is 15 amino acids long. Germline V gene lookup returns CDR1 MNHNS and CDR2 SASEGT.

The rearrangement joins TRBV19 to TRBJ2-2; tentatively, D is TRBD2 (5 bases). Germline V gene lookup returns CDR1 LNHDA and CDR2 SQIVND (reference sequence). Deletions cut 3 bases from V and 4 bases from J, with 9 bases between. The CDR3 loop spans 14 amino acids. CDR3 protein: CASSIAGRTGELFF. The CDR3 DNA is TGTGCCAGTAGTATCGCGGGTCGCACCGGGGAGCTGTTTTTT.

In DNA form, the CDR3 reads TGTGCCTGGAGTGTCCAAAGGGGCTACGAGCAGTACTTC. It yields the protein CAWSVQRGYEQYF. The chain couples TRBV30 to TRBJ2-7; the D gene is possibly TRBD1 (5 bases). V lost 0 bases and J lost 3, with 9 bases in between. Germline CDR1 GTSNPN, CDR2 SVGIG (reference sequence). The CDR3 consists of 13 residues.

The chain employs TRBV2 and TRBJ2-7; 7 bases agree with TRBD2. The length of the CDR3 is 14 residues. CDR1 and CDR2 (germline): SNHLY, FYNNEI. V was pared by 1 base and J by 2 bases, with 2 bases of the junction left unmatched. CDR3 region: CASSEGGGTYEQYV. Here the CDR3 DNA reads TGTGCCAGCAGTGAAGGGGGGGGGACCTACGAGCAGTACGTC.

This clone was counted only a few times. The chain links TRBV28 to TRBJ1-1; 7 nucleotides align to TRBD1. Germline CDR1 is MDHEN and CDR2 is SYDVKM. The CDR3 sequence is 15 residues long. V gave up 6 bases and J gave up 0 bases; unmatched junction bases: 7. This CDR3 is CASRSGQLMNTEAFF. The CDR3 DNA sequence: TGTGCCAGCAGATCGGGACAGCTCATGAACACTGAAGCTTTCTTT.

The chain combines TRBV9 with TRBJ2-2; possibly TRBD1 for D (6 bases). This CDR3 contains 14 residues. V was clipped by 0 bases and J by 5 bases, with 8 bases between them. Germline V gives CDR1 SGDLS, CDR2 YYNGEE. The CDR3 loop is CASSVAQGTGELFF. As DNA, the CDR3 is TGTGCCAGCAGCGTAGCCCAGGGGACCGGGGAGCTGTTTTTT. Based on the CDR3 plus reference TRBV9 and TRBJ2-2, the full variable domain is DSGVTQTPKHLITATGQRVTLRCSPRSGDLSVYWYQQSLDQGLQFLIQYYNGEERAKGNILERFSAQQFPDLHSELNLSSLELGDSALYFCASSVAQGTGELFFGEGSRLTVL.

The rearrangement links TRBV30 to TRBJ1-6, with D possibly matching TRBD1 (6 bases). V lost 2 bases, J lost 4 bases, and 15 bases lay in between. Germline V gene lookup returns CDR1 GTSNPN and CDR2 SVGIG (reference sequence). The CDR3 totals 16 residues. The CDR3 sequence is CAWSTRGTYYNSPLHF. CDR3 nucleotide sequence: TGTGCCTGGAGTACTAGGGGGACATATTATAATTCACCCCTCCACTTT.

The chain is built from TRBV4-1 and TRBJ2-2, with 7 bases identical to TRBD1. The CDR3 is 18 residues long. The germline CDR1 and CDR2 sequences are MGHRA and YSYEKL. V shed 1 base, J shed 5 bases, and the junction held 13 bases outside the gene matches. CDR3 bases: TGCGCCAGCAGCCAAGCTGCTCCGGGACAGACTTTAACCGGGGAGCTGTTTTTT. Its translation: CASSQAAPGQTLTGELFF.

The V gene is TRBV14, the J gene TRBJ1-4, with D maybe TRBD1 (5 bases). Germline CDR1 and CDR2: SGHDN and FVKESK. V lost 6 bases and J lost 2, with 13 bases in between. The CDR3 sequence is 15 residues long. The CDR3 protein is CASSYLGGTNEKLFF. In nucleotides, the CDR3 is TGTGCCAGCAGTTACCTTGGGGGGACTAATGAAAAACTGTTTTTT. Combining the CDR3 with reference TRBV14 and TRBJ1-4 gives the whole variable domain EAGVTQFPSHSVIEKGQTVTLRCDPISGHDNLYWYRRVMGKEIKFLLHFVKESKQDESGMPNNRFLAERTGGTYSTLKVQPAELEDSGVYFCASSYLGGTNEKLFFGSGTQLSVL.

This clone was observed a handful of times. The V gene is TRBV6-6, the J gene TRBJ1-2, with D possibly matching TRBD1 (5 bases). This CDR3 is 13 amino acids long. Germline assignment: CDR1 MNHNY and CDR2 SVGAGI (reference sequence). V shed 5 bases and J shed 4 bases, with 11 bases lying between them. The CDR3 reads CASSNRGTYGYTF. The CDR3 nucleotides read TGTGCCAGCAGTAATAGGGGTACCTATGGCTACACCTTC.

The DNA for the CDR3 is TGTGCCAGCAGTGTTGAGGGGGGGGGCGAGCAGTACGTC. This codes for CASSVEGGGEQYV. V and J are TRBV2 and TRBJ2-7; a weak D match, TRBD2 (7 bases). Germline CDR1 SNHLY, CDR2 FYNNEI. V lost 4 bases, J lost 6 bases, and 13 bases lay in between. This CDR3 has 13 residues.